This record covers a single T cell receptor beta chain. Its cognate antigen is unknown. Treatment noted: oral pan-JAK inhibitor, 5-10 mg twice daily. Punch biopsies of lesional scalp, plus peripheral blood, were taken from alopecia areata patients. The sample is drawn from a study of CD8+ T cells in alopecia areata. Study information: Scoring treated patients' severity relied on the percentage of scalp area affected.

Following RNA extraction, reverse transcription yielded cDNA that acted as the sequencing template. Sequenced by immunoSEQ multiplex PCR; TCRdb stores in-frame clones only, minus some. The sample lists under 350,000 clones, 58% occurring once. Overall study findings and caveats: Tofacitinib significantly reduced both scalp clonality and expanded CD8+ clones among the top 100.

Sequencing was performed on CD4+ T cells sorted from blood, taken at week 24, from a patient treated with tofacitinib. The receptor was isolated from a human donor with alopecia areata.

The CDR3 region has the DNA TGTGCCAGCAGCTTCGAAACAGGGAAGCAGTACTTC. The encoded protein is CASSFETGKQYF. The genes are TRBV7-9 and TRBJ2-7; maybe TRBD1 (6 bases). With 3 bases removed from V and 8 bases from J, the gap between germline ends came to 11 bases. The CDR3 extends over 12 amino acids. Germline assignment: CDR1 SEHNR and CDR2 FQNEAQ (reference sequence).